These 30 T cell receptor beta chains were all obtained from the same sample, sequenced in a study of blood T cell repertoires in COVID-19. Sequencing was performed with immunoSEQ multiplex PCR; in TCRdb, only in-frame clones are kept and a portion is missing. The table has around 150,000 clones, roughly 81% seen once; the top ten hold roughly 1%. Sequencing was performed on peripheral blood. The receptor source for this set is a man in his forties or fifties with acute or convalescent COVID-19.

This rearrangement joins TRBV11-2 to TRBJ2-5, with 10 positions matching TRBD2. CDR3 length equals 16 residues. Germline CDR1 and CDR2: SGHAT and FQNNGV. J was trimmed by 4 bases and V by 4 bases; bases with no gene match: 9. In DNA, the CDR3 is TGTGCCAGCAGCTCCATGAGCGGGGGGGTTTCAGAGACCCAGTACTTC. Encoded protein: CASSSMSGGVSETQYF.

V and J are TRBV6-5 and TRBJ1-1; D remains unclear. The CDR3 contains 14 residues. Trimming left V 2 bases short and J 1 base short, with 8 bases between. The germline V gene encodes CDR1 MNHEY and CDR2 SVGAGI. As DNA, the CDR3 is TGTGCCAGCAGTTACGGTTACGGGAACACTGAAGCTTTCTTT. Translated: CASSYGYGNTEAFF.

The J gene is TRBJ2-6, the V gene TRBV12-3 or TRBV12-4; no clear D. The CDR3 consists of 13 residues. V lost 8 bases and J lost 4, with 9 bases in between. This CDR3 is CASGPPGANVLTF. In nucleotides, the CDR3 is TGTGCCAGCGGCCCGCCGGGGGCCAACGTCCTGACTTTC.

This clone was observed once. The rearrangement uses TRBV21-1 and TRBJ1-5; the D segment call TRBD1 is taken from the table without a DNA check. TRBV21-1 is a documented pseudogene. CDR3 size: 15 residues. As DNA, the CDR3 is TGTGCCAGCAGCAAAGATAGGGCAGGGAATCGGCCCCAGCATTTT. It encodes CASSKDRAGNRPQHF.

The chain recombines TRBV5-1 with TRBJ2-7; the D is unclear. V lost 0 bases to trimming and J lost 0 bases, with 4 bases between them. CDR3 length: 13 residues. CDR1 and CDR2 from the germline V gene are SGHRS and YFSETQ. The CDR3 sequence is CASSLDNSYEQYF. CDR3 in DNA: TGCGCCAGCAGCTTGGACAACTCCTACGAGCAGTACTTC. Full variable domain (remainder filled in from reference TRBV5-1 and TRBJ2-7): KAGVTQTPRYLIKTRGQQVTLSCSPISGHRSVSWYQQTPGQGLQFLFEYFSETQRNKGNFPGRFSGRQFSNSRSEMNVSTLELGDSALYLCASSLDNSYEQYFGPGTRLTVT.

DNA for the CDR3: TGTGCCAGCTCACCGGGACAGGGATCATCTGGGGCCAACGTCCTGACTTTC. Translation: CASSPGQGSSGANVLTF. The V and J genes are TRBV18 and TRBJ2-6; 9 positions agree with TRBD1. V lost 3 bases to trimming and J lost 1 base; unmatched junction nucleotides: 4. The CDR3 length is 17 residues. Germline assignment: CDR1 KGHSH and CDR2 LQKENI. The full variable domain, with the rest looked up from reference TRBV18 and TRBJ2-6, is NAGVMQNPRHLVRRRGQEARLRCSPMKGHSHVYWYRQLPEEGLKFMVYLQKENIIDESGMPKERFSAEFPKEGPSILRIQQVVRGDSAAYFCASSPGQGSSGANVLTFGAGSRLTVL.

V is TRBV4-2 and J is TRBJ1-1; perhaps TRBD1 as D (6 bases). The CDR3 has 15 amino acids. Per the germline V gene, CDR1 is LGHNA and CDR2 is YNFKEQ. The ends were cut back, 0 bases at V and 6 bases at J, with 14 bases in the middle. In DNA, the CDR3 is TGTGCCAGCAGCCAAGAGATCGGGGGGGGGCCTGAAGCTTTCTTT. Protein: CASSQEIGGGPEAFF.

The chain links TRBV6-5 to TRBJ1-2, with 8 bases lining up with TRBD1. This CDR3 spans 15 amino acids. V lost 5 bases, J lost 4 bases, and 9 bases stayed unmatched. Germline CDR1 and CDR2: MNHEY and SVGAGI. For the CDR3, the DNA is TGTGCCAGCAGTAGGGGGGACAGGCAACGCTATGGCTACACCTTC. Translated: CASSRGDRQRYGYTF.

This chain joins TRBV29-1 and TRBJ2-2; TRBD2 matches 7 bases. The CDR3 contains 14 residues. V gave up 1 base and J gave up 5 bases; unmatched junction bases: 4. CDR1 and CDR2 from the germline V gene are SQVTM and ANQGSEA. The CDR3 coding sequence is TGCAGCGTTGAAGTTGGCGGGGGAACCGGGGAGCTGTTTTTT. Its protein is CSVEVGGGTGELFF.

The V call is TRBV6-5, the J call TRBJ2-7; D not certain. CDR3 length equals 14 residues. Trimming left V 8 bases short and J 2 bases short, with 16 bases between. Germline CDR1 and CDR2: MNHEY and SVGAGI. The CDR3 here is CASARPPAAYEQYF. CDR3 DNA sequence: TGTGCCAGCGCACGGCCCCCCGCGGCCTACGAGCAGTACTTC.

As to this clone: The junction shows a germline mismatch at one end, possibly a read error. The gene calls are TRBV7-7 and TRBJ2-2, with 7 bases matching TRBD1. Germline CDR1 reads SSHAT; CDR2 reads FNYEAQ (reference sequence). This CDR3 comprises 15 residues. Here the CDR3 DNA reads TGTGCTAGCAGCGAACAGGGGATCAACACCGGGGAGCTGTTTTTT. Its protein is CASSEQGINTGELFF.

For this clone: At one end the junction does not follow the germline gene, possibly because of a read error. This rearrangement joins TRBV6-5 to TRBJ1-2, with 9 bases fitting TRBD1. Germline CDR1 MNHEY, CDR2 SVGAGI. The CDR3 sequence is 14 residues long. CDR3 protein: CANSNPGQGDGYTF. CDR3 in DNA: TGTGCCAACAGTAATCCGGGACAGGGCGATGGCTACACCTTC.

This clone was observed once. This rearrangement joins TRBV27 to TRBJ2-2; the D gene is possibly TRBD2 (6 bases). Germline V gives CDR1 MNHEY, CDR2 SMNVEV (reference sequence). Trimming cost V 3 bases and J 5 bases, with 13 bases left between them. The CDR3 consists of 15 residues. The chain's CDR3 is CASSFRGTQTGELFF. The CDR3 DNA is TGTGCCAGCAGTTTTCGGGGGACCCAGACCGGGGAGCTGTTTTTT.

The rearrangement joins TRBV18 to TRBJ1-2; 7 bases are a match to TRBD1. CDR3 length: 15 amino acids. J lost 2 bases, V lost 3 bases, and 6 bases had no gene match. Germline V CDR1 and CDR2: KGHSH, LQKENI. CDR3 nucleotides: TGTGCCAGCTCACCCGCTACGGACAGGAACTATGGCTACACCTTC. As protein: CASSPATDRNYGYTF.

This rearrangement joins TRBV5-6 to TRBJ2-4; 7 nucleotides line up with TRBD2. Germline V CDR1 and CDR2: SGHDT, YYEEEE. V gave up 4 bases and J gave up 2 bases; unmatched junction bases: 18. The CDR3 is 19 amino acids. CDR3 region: CASSLSGAGVPGTKNIQYF. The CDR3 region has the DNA TGTGCCAGCAGCCTCTCAGGTGCGGGGGTGCCTGGGACCAAAAACATTCAGTACTTC.

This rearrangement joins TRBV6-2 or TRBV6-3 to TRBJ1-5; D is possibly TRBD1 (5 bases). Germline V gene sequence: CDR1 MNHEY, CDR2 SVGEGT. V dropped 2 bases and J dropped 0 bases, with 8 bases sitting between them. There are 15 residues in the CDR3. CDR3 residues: CASSYGAYSNQPQHF. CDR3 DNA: TGTGCCAGCAGTTACGGGGCATATAGCAATCAGCCCCAGCATTTT.

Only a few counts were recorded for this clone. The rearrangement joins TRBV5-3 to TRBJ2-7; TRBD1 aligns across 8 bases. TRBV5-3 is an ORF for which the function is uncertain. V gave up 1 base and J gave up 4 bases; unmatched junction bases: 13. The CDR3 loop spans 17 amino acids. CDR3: CARSLIARNRGKYEQYF. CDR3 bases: TGTGCCAGAAGCTTGATCGCTCGAAACAGGGGGAAGTACGAGCAGTACTTC.

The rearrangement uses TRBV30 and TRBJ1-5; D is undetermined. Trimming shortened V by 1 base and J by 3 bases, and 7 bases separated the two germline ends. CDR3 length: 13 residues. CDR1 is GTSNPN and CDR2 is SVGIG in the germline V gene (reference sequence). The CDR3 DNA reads TGTGCCTGGAGTGAGAGGGACAATCAGCCCCAGCATTTT. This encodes CAWSERDNQPQHF.

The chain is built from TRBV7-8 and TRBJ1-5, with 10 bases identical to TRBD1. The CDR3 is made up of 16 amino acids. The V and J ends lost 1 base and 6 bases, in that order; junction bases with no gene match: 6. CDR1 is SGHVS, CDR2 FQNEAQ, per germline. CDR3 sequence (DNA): TGTGCCAGCAGCTTAGATGTGACAGGGGGCTTTCAGCCCCAGCATTTT. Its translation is CASSLDVTGGFQPQHF.

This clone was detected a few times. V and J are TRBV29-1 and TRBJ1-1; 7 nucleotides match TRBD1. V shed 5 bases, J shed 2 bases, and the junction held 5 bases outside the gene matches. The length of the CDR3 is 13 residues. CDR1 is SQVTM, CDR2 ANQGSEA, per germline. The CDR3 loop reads CSVQRDRNTEAFF. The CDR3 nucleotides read TGCAGCGTTCAAAGGGACAGAAACACTGAAGCTTTCTTT.

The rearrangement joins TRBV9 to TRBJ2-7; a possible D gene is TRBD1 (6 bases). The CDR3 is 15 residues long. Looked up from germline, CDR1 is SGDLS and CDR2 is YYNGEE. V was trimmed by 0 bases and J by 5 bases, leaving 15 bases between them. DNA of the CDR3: TGTGCCAGCAGCGTAGGTACAGGGATCAATCACGAGCAGTACTTC. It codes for CASSVGTGINHEQYF.

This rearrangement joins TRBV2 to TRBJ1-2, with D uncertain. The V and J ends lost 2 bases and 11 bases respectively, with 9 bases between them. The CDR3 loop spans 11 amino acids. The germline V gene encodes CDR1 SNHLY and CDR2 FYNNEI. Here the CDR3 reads CASSESVKYTF. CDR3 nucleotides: TGTGCCAGCAGTGAATCGGTGAAATACACCTTC.

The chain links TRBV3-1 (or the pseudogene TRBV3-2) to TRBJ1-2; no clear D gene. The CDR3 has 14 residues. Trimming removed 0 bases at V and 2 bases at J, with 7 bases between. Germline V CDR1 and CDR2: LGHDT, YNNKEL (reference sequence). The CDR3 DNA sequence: TGTGCCAGCAGCCAAGATGGCAGAAACTATGGCTACACCTTC. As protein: CASSQDGRNYGYTF.

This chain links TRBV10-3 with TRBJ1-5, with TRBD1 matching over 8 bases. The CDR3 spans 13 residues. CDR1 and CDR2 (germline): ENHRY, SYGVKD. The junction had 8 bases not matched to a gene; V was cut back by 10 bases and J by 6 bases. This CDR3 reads CATATGERQPQHF. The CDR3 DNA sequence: TGTGCCACCGCGACAGGGGAACGTCAGCCCCAGCATTTT.

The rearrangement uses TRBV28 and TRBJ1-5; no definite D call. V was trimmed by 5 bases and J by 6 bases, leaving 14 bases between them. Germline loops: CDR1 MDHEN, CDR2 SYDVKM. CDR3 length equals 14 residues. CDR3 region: CASSRGLLSQPQHF. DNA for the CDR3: TGTGCCAGCAGTCGGGGATTGTTGAGTCAGCCCCAGCATTTT.

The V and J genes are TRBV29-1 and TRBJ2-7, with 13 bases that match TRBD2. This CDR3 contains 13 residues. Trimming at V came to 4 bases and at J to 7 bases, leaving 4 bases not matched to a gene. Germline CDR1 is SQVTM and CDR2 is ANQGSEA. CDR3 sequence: CSVGTSGGKEQYF. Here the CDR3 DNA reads TGCAGCGTTGGGACTAGCGGGGGTAAAGAGCAGTACTTC.

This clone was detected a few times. Written as DNA, the CDR3 is TGTGCCAGCAGTTCGGACACTGAAGCTTTCTTT. Encoded protein: CASSSDTEAFF. The gene calls are TRBV6-2 or TRBV6-3 and TRBJ1-1; no firm D call. The CDR3 covers 11 residues. V gave up 4 bases and J gave up 3 bases, with 3 bases separating them. CDR1 is MNHEY, CDR2 SVGEGT, per germline.

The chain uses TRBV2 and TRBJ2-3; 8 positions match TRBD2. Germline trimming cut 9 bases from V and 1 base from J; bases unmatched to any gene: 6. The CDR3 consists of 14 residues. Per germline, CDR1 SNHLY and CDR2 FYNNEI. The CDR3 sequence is CASFLRGGTDTQYF. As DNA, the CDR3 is TGTGCCAGTTTTTTGCGGGGGGGCACAGATACGCAGTATTTT.

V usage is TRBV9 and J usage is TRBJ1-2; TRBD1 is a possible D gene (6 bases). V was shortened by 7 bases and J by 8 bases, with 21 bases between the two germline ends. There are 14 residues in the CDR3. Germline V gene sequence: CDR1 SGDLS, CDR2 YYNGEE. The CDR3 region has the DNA TGTGCCAGCGGGGCGGGGGCGAATATAAGAGGCTACACCTTC. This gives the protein CASGAGANIRGYTF.

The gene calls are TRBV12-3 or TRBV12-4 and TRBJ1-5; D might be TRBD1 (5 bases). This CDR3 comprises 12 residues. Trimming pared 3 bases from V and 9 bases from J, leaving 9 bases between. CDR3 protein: CASSFREGPQHF. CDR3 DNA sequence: TGTGCCAGCAGTTTCAGGGAGGGGCCCCAGCATTTT.